This passage covers 4 T cell receptor beta chains from one sample sequenced in a study of blood T cells in healthy people across ages. Using a J-beta primer mix together with a sample-barcoded 5' primer, a second PCR was run for about 6 to 12 cycles. TCRdb reanalysed the 5' RACE reads using MiXCR and keeps one entry per CDR3 protein. The data contain approximately 490,000 distinct CDR3 sequences, around 24% of them seen just once; the ten biggest clones take up 7.5% to 9%. The same data also contributed to another study, on T cells of mothers and their children.

Material: blood. All receptors come from a boy younger than 18 in good health.

The chain combines TRBV7-2 with TRBJ2-7; 8 nucleotides line up with TRBD1. V trimming: 7 bases; J trimming: 6 bases; junction bases outside the gene matches: 8. The CDR3 length is 13 residues. Germline-derived CDR1 and CDR2 are SGHTA and FQGNSA. The CDR3 bases are TGTGCCAGCAAGTCAGGGGGCGAAGGCGAGCAGTACTTC. Protein product: CASKSGGEGEQYF. Supplemented by reference TRBV7-2 and TRBJ2-7, the full variable domain reads GAGVSQSPSNKVTEKGKDVELRCDPISGHTALYWYRQSLGQGLEFLIYFQGNSAPDKSGLPSDRFSAERTGGSVSTLTIQRTQQEDSAVYLCASKSGGEGEQYFGPGTRLTVT.

This clonotype has only a few counts. The rearrangement links TRBV9 to TRBJ2-6; D unresolved. Germline V gene sequence: CDR1 SGDLS, CDR2 YYNGEE. The V and J ends lost 4 bases and 2 bases respectively, with 19 bases between them. The CDR3 is made up of 18 amino acids. The CDR3 here is CASSPQDLKRTGANVLTF. The CDR3 region has the DNA TGTGCCAGCAGCCCTCAAGATCTGAAGAGAACTGGGGCCAACGTCCTGACTTTC.

Many counts were recorded for this clonotype. This chain connects TRBV5-1 to TRBJ2-7; 12 bases align to TRBD2. The CDR3 is made up of 15 amino acids. The V and J ends lost 0 bases and 4 bases, in that order; junction bases with no gene match: 2. Looked up from germline, CDR1 is SGHRS and CDR2 is YFSETQ. The CDR3 DNA reads as TGCGCCAGCAGCTTGGAACTAGCGGGGGGATACGAGCAGTACTTC. Protein: CASSLELAGGYEQYF. Based on the CDR3 plus reference TRBV5-1 and TRBJ2-7, the full variable domain is KAGVTQTPRYLIKTRGQQVTLSCSPISGHRSVSWYQQTPGQGLQFLFEYFSETQRNKGNFPGRFSGRQFSNSRSEMNVSTLELGDSALYLCASSLELAGGYEQYFGPGTRLTVT.

The CDR3: CASSLDPRGETQYF. The CDR3, as DNA: TGTGCCAGCAGTTTGGACCCAAGGGGAGAGACCCAGTACTTC. The V call is TRBV28, the J call TRBJ2-5, with a possible D match to TRBD1 (5 bases). V dropped 3 bases and J dropped 4 bases, with 12 bases sitting between them. The V gene's germline CDR1 is MDHEN and CDR2 SYDVKM. The CDR3 has 14 residues. Combining the CDR3 with reference TRBV28 and TRBJ2-5 gives the whole variable domain DVKVTQSSRYLVKRTGEKVFLECVQDMDHENMFWYRQDPGLGLRLIYFSYDVKMKEKGDIPEGYSVSREKKERFSLILESASTNQTSMYLCASSLDPRGETQYFGPGTRLLVL.